This passage covers 4 T cell receptor beta chains from one sample sequenced in a study of OX40 agonist ivuxolimab in advanced cancers. The data were produced by immunoSEQ multiplex PCR, yet TCRdb's version contains in-frame clones alone and is incomplete. Of roughly 80,000 clones listed, 65% to 90% are singletons. The sample consisted of CD4+ or CD8+ T cells sorted from blood, taken in a trial of the OX40 agonist ivuxolimab. Receptor source: an adult with an advanced solid tumor such as melanoma, head and neck, liver or kidney cancer.

This clone was picked up a small number of times. The chain uses TRBV6-6 and TRBJ1-2; perhaps TRBD1 as D (6 bases). The V end lost 6 bases, the J end lost 3 bases, and 17 bases lay between the germline ends. The germline V gene encodes CDR1 MNHNY and CDR2 SVGAGI (reference sequence). This CDR3 has 15 amino acids. For the CDR3, the DNA is TGTGCCAGCAGCTCCGGGACACCAGCTTACTATGGCTACACCTTC. This gives the protein CASSSGTPAYYGYTF.

The chain links TRBV10-3 to TRBJ1-2, with a possible D match to TRBD1 (6 bases). V lost 9 bases, J lost 6 bases, and 14 bases lay in between. The CDR3 loop spans 12 amino acids. Germline loops: CDR1 ENHRY, CDR2 SYGVKD. CDR3 coding DNA: TGTGCCATTCGTGCGGGGGGCGATGGCTACACCTTC. This translates into CAIRAGGDGYTF.

The V call is TRBV18, the J call TRBJ1-5, with D perhaps matching TRBD1 (6 bases). The CDR3 contains 18 residues. In germline, CDR1 is KGHSH, CDR2 LQKENI. V was cut by 3 bases and J by 0 bases, with 18 bases left in between. The CDR3 nucleotides are TGTGCCAGCTCACCGACATTCAGGGGCTCGGATAGCAATCAGCCCCAGCATTTT. It yields the protein CASSPTFRGSDSNQPQHF.

The rearrangement uses TRBV30 and TRBJ2-7, with 10 nucleotides matching TRBD2. V shed 7 bases and J 0 bases; nucleotides not matched to a gene: 3. Per germline, CDR1 GTSNPN and CDR2 SVGIG (reference sequence). This CDR3 comprises 13 residues. CDR3 residues: CASSGGDSYEQYF. For the CDR3, the DNA is TGTGCCTCGAGCGGGGGGGACTCCTACGAGCAGTACTTC.